The present T cell receptor beta chain was sequenced within a study of cytotoxic CD8 clonotypes in ibrutinib-treated CLL. Study as a whole: The patients, under twelve relapsed/refractory and approximately 15 treatment-naive, included roughly 17 who were IGHV unmutated. Overall study findings and caveats: Patients had baseline clonality above age-matched healthy donors, and this clonality moved with circulating CD8+ T-cell counts. Rising at ibrutinib response, clonality subsequently fell back toward baseline at progression.

On this clone itself: Its antigen is undetermined.

Libraries were prepared by immunoSEQ multiplex PCR; TCRdb keeps only in-frame clonotypes and omits some of them. The repertoire holds about 300,000 clones, with approximately 76% as singletons. The sequence was obtained from a human donor with chronic lymphocytic leukemia. Sample: PBMCs, taken at disease progression, from a patient treated with ibrutinib.

The CDR3 protein is CASSLASRGQAKNIQYF. The CDR3 DNA sequence: TGTGCCAGCTCACTAGCTAGCAGGGGCCAAGCCAAAAACATTCAGTACTTC. The chain combines TRBV18 with TRBJ2-4; perhaps TRBD1 as D (6 bases). The germline V and J ends were trimmed by 4 bases and 0 bases, with 16 bases remaining between them. Germline assignment: CDR1 KGHSH and CDR2 LQKENI. The CDR3 runs to 17 residues.